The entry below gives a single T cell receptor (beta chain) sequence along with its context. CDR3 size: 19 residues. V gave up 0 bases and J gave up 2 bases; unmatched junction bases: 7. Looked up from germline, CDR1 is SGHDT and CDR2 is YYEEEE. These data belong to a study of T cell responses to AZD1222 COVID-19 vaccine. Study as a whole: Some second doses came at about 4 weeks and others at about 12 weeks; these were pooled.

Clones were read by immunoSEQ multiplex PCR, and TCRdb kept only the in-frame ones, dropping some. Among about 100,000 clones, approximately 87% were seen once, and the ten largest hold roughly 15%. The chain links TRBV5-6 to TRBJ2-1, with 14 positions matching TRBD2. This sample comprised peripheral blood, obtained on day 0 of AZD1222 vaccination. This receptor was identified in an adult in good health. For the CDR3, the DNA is TGTGCCAGCAGCTTGGGACTAGCGGGGGGGCCCCCTGCCTACAATGAGCAGTTCTTC. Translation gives CASSLGLAGGPPAYNEQFF.